This T cell receptor (beta chain) was sequenced for a study of cytomegalovirus exposure and HLA in healthy donors (dated by TCRdb to about 2017). Regarding the research as a whole: According to an earlier analysis of several hundred of the donors, 150 million to 200 million T cells yielded 117 million unique TCR beta sequences and approximately 300 Gb of sequence data. Roughly 300 gigabases of sequencing data and approximately 92 million unique TCR sequences made up an early release that covered around 640 HLA-typed donors. The genetic ancestry cluster associated with self-reported Caucasian donors included around four fifths of the approximately 410 genotyped donors. The study aimed to test whether signatures of past pathogen exposure could be identified by cataloging public T cell receptors. Using immunosequencing, the study profiled T cell repertoires from fewer than 700 subjects and related those repertoires to cytomegalovirus serostatus. A separate validation cohort of over 95 different subjects was used in addition to the 666-subject first cohort. To predict cytomegalovirus infection status, the study brought together high-throughput TCR immunosequencing, statistical association of individual TCRs with disease status, and machine learning. A later analysis re-analyzed previously published TCR beta repertoires from about 730 donors and added high-resolution HLA genotyping to study TCR occurrence patterns. Rather than using new phenotypic data, the later analysis identified candidate immune exposures from TCR beta sequences and from how often those sequences occurred across donors. An earlier analysis of fewer than 750 of the donors used high-throughput TCR beta sequencing to judge whether each TCR beta V gene segment behaved as functional or pseudogenic. Donor age, sex, ethnicity and CMV serostatus were compiled together with the repertoire data. A later genetic analysis took genome-wide SNP genotypes for about three fifths of the 666 donors and used that subset as a discovery cohort. Every repertoire in the discovery cohort had been generated on one and the same sequencing platform. Class I and class II HLA loci were covered by the typing at four-digit resolution. Typing coverage varied by locus: roughly 620-640 donors for A, B, C, DRB1 and DQB1; roughly 520 for DQA1; more than 600 for DPA1; more than 450 for DPB1. Because of strong linkage in the cohort, four to six DR-DQ haplotypes were treated as single units for association and clustering. Among 300 to 450 genotyped donors of the cohort, an average of approximately 250,000 unique TCR beta nucleotide sequences were sequenced per donor, around 18% of them non-productive. On the study overall, not on this receptor specifically: A later analysis found that HLA-associated TCR beta chains were more clonally expanded and had lower generation probabilities than equally common non-associated chains. A later analysis found that TCR association rates varied across HLA loci, with DRB1 alleles showing the most associated TCRs and HLA-C alleles the fewest. Because HLA typing was missing for some donors at each locus, association tests included only the typed subset. Most CMV-associated TCR beta chains appeared to be HLA-restricted in a later analysis, and the HLA associations seemed to be driven largely by CMV exposure. A later genetic analysis associated a missense DCLRE1C variant with V-gene and J-gene trimming of TCR beta chains, and an independent cohort replicated the association. Because counts were too low, roughly 18 rarely observed V segments, including chromosome 9 orphons, were left out of the earlier analysis of 500 to 650 of the donors. Immune exposure information for the cohort was limited to CMV serostatus. An earlier analysis of 450 to 750 of the donors showed that most TCR beta V segments appeared in productive rearrangements either about 87% or about 30% of the time, which broadly matched IMGT annotations. Cytomegalovirus status was reported to be diagnosed by the classifier with high specificity and sensitivity in both the original and validation cohorts. When HLA alleles, especially DR and DQ, strongly co-occurred, attributing TCR associations to individual alleles was difficult. In a later analysis, 16,951 TCR beta sequences were associated with specific HLA alleles at a false discovery rate of 0.05. A further reported finding was that TCR beta sequences accurately predicted the HLA-A and HLA-B alleles for most subjects in the first cohort. According to a later genetic analysis, donors in an Asian-associated ancestry cluster had fewer N-insertions in productive TCRs than the roughly 700-donor mean. A cluster of highly shared sequence variants was judged likely to be a technical artifact of the sequencing pipeline. The study gave a list of 150 to 200 TCR beta chains associated with cytomegalovirus. The presence/absence analyses assumed that sequencing depth was roughly uniform across donors, and that assumption may not be true. It was suggested by the authors that the approach could potentially be generalized to other disease states and immunological phenotypes. Linkage disequilibrium might explain the correlated functional status among segregating V segments, but an unknown experimental factor could not be excluded. According to a later analysis, parvovirus B19, influenza, CMV and Epstein-Barr virus appeared linked to several top co-occurrence clusters. While some public TCRs were present in many individuals, most TCR sequences turned up only very rarely across donors. A few of the identified cytomegalovirus-associated TCR beta chains were confirmed in vitro to be specific for cytomegalovirus antigens. In this cohort, only TCR beta chains were sequenced, and detectable features were limited by the absence of alpha or paired-chain data.

The cohort comprised 670 or so healthy bone marrow donors. Cohort members were all nominally healthy when sampled, although unrecorded immune exposures were likely present. The donor was CMV seropositive and was included in the group of some 290 seropositive cohort members. A peripheral blood sample was collected from each donor, and TCR beta sequencing was performed on peripheral blood mononuclear cells. The Qiagen DNeasy Blood Extraction Kit was used to extract genomic DNA from the blood cell samples. The library was obtained by the immunoSEQ multiplex PCR assay. For the multiplex PCR, a mixture combining 60 forward primers for TCR Vbeta segments and 13 reverse primers for TCR Jbeta segments was used. A multiplex PCR assay on genomic DNA amplified the CDR3 region of rearranged TCR beta genes. The amplified TCR beta libraries were sequenced on the Illumina HiSeq System as 87-base-pair reads. Concerning the study's data processing: A later analysis counted tens of millions of unique TCR beta chains across the 550 to 800 repertoires, and around 9.9 million of these chains were shared by at least two donors. Raw reads were error-corrected and collapsed into unique sequences with a nearest-neighbor algorithm that merged closely related sequences to remove PCR and sequencing errors. Alignment of CDR3 sequences to IMGT reference sequences was used to assign V, D and J gene segments. For a sequence to be retained, a match of at least six nucleotides was required to both a V gene segment and a J gene segment. Rearrangements were classified as productive when the CDR3 lacked stop codons and remained in frame with V and J, and all other rearrangements were classified as non-productive. CDR3 was defined by IMGT convention, running from the second conserved V-encoded cysteine to the conserved J-encoded phenylalanine. The earlier analysis of 500 to 750 of the donors excluded any sequence lacking an unambiguous match to a single V gene segment. In an earlier analysis of 500 to 750 of the donors, V segments were called functional above 56.7% productive rearrangements and were called segregating when the between-donor standard deviation exceeded 5%. A statistical classification framework was built for diagnosing cytomegalovirus status from the catalog of TCR beta chain sequences. A later analysis assigned V and J genes by comparing TCR nucleotide sequences with IMGT/GENE-DB human TR gene sequences. The TCRdist pipeline was used in a later analysis to assign CDR3 sequences and most-parsimonious VDJ recombination scenarios. A later analysis defined each TCR beta chain by its CDR3 amino acid sequence plus V-gene family, and excluded reads lacking a unique V-gene family. To address suspected cross-contamination and a sequencing artifact, a later analysis removed approximately 600 highly shared, low-generation-probability nucleotide sequences. In a later analysis, a clonal expansion index for each public chain was calculated from normalized within-repertoire ranks of inferred template counts. Generation probabilities in a later analysis came from a VDJ recombination model fitted to out-of-frame rearrangements, and those results were checked against IGoR. A later analysis scored TCR-TCR, TCR-HLA and TCR-CMV co-occurrence with hypergeometric tests, applying a repertoire-size bias correction to TCR pairs. False discovery rates were estimated in a later analysis by permuting HLA or CMV assignments 20 times. In a later analysis, co-occurring TCRs were grouped using DBSCAN, with TCRdist sequence similarity added in when clustering inside HLA-allele-positive subsets. For co-occurrence clustering, repertoires with fewer than 30,000 or more than 120,000 public chains were excluded, along with four or five repertoires with anomalous nucleotide sharing. TCRdb provides this immuneACCESS table in a form limited to in-frame rearrangements. Some clones are lacking; in checked studies, under half of them reflect an unresolved V gene, and why the rest are absent is not known. That table gives V, J and clone size, and the DNA gave D and trimming. This sample gives roughly 110,000 clones in total; roughly three quarters of them show up just once. 2.5% to 3% of the sample lies in the top ten.

This clone was seen just once. Its antigen is unknown. There are no base qualities to consult, and no much larger clone falls within one base. This TCR came from a woman aged 18-35 years in good health and CMV-seropositive. Sequenced sample: PBMCs.

The DNA reads as follows: TGTGCCAGTAGTCGGGGGAGTAGTGGATTACAATACGAGCAGTACTTC. This yields the protein CASSRGSSGLQYEQYF. The rearrangement combines TRBV19 with TRBJ2-7; TRBD2 could be the D gene, as 6 bases match. From a lookup of the germline V gene (reference sequence), CDR1 and CDR2 are LNHDA and SQIVND. Reading from cysteine to phenylalanine, the CDR3 counts 16 amino acids. The entry retains the CDR3 DNA only, 48 bases that are in frame from base 1. V and J lose 5 bases and 4 bases, and a span of 21 bases separates them.